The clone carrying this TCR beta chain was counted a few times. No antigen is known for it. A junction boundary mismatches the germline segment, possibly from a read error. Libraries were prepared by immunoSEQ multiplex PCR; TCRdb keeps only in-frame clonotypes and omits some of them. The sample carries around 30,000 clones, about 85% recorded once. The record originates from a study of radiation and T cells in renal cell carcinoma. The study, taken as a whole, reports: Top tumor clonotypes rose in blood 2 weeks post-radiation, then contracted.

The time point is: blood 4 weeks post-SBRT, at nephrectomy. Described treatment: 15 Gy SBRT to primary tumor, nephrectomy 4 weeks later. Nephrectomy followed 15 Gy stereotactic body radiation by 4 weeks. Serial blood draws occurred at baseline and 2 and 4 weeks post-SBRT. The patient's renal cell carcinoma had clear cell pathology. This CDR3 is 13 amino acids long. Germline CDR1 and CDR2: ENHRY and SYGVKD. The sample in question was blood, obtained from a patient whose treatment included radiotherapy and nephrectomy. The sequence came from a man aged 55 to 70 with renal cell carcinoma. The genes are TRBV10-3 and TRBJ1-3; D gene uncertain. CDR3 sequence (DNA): TGTGCCATCAGTGACAATAGGCAGACTAATTCAAAGTTT. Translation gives CAISDNRQTNSKF.